The entry below gives a single T cell receptor beta chain sequence along with its context. Its antigen is undetermined. The sample is drawn from a study of T cells in localized non-small cell lung cancer. General study results and limits: Adjacent uninvolved lung tissue had the highest T cell clonality, exceeding tumor.

TCRdb's table, derived via immunoSEQ multiplex PCR, lists solely in-frame clones and lacks some. The sample lists approximately 20,000 clones, approximately 90% occurring once. The starting material was peripheral blood, obtained before any cancer treatment. The sequence came from a male donor older than 55 with stage I squamous cell lung carcinoma.

The CDR3 here is CASMGGATYNSPLHF. In nucleotides, the CDR3 is TGTGCCAGTATGGGAGGAGCCACCTATAATTCACCCCTCCACTTT. The rearrangement uses TRBV19 and TRBJ1-6; D is unclear. Trimming took 7 bases from V and 2 from J, leaving 12 bases between them. CDR1 and CDR2 (germline): LNHDA, SQIVND (reference sequence). The CDR3 has 15 amino acids.